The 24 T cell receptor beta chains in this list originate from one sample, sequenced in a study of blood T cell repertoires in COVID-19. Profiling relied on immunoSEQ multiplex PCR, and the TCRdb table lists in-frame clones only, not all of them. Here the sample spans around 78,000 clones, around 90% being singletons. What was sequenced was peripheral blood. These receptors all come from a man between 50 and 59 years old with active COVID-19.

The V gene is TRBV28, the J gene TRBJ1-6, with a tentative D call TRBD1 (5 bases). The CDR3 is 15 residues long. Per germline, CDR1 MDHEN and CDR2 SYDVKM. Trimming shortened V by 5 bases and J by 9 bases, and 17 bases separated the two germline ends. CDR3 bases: TGTGCCAGCAGTGGCTGGGGGGTAGGAACTTCACCCCTCCACTTT. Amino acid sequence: CASSGWGVGTSPLHF.

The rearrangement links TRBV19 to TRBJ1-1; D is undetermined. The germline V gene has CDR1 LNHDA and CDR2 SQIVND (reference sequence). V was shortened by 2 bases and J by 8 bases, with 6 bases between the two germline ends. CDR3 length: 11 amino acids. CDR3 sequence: CASSINREAFF. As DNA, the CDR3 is TGTGCCAGTAGTATAAACAGAGAAGCTTTCTTT.

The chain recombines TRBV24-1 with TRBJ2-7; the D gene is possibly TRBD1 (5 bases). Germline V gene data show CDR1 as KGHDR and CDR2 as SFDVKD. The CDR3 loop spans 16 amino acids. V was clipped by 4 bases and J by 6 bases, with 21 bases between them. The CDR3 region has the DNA TGTGCCACCAGTGACCCAATTAGAGGTGGGGCGAGCGAGCAGTACTTC. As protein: CATSDPIRGGASEQYF.

The CDR3 bases are TGTGCCACCAGTCCCTCTATCGACAGACCTGGGGCCAACGTCCTGACTTTC. Translation gives CATSPSIDRPGANVLTF. V is TRBV24-1 and J is TRBJ2-6; weak D call: TRBD1 (5 bases). The CDR3 is made up of 17 amino acids. From germline, CDR1 is KGHDR and CDR2 SFDVKD. V was trimmed by 6 bases and J by 2 bases, leaving 16 bases between them.

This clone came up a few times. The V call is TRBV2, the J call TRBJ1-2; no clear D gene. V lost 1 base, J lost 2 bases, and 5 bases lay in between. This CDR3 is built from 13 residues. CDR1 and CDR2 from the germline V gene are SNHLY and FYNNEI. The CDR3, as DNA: TGTGCCAGCAGTGAAGACGGGAACTATGGCTACACCTTC. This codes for CASSEDGNYGYTF.

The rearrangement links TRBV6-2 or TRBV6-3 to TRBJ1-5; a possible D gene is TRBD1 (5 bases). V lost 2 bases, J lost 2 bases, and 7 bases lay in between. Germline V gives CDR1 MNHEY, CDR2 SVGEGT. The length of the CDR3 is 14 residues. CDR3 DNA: TGTGCCAGCAGTTACGGCAGGGGCAATCAGCCCCAGCATTTT. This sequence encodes CASSYGRGNQPQHF.

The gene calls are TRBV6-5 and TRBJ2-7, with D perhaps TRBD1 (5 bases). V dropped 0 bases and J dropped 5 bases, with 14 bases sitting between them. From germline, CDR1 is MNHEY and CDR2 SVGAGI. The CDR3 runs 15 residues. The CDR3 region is CASSYSGQGMDEQYF. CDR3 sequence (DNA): TGTGCCAGCAGTTACTCGGGGCAGGGCATGGACGAGCAGTACTTC.

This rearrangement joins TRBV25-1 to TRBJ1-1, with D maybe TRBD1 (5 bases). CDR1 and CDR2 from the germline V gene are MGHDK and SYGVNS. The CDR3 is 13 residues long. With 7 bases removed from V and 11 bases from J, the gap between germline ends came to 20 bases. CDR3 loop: CASTPWGGTEAFF. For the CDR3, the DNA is TGTGCCAGCACCCCCTGGGGCGGCACGGAGGCTTTCTTT.

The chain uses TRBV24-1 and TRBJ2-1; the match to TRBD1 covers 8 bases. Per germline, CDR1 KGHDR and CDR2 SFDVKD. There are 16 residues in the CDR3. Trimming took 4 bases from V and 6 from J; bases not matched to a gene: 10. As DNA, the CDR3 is TGTGCCACCAGTGACCGGCGACAGGGGCGTCGCAATGAGCAGTTCTTC. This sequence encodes CATSDRRQGRRNEQFF.

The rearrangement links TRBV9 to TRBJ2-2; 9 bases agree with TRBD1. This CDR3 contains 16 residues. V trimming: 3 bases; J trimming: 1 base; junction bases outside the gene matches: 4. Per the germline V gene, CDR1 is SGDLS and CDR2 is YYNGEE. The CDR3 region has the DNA TGTGCCAGCAGCGCCATGGACAGGGGGAACACCGGGGAGCTGTTTTTT. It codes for CASSAMDRGNTGELFF. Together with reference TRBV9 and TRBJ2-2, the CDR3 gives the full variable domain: DSGVTQTPKHLITATGQRVTLRCSPRSGDLSVYWYQQSLDQGLQFLIQYYNGEERAKGNILERFSAQQFPDLHSELNLSSLELGDSALYFCASSAMDRGNTGELFFGEGSRLTVL.

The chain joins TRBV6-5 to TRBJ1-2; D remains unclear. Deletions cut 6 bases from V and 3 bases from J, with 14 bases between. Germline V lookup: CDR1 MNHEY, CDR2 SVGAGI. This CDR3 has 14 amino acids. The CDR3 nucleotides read TGTGCCAGCAGCCCGAGACTAGCTGACTATGGCTACACCTTC. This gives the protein CASSPRLADYGYTF.

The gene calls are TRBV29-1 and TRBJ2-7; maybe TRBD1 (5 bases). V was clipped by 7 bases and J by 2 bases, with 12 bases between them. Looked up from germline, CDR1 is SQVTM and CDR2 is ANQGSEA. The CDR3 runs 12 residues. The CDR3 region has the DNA TGCAGCGCCAACGACAGAACCTACGAGCAGTACTTC. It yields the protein CSANDRTYEQYF.

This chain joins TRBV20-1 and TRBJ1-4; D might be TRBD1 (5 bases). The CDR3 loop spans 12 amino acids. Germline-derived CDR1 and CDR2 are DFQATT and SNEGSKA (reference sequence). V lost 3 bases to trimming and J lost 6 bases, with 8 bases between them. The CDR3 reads CSASLGDEKLFF. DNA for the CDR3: TGCAGTGCTAGTCTAGGGGATGAAAAACTGTTTTTT.

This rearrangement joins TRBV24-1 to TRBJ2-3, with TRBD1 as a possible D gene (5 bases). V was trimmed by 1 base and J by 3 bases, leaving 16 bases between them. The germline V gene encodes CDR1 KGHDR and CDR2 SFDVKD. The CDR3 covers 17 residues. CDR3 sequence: CATSDFPRAPGTDTQYF. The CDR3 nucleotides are TGTGCCACCAGTGATTTCCCCCGGGCCCCAGGGACAGATACGCAGTATTTT.

The CDR3: CASSFSGPTQAGELFF. Here the CDR3 DNA reads TGTGCCAGCAGCTTTAGCGGGCCTACCCAGGCCGGGGAGCTGTTTTTT. The chain is built from TRBV7-2 and TRBJ2-2, with 7 positions matching TRBD2. From germline, CDR1 is SGHTA and CDR2 FQGNSA. Trimming cost V 3 bases and J 6 bases; bases outside gene matches: 10. The CDR3 is 16 residues long.

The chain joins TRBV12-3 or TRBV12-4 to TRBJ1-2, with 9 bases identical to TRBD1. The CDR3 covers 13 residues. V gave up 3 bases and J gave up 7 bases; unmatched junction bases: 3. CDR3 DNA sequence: TGTGCCAGCAGTTTGAACAGGGGGCCTGGCTACACCTTC. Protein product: CASSLNRGPGYTF.

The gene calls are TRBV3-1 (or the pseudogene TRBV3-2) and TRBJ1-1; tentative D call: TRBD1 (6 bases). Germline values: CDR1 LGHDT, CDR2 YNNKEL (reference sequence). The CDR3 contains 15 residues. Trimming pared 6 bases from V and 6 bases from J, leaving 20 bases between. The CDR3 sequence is CASSGYGRGASEAFF. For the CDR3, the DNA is TGTGCCAGCAGTGGTTATGGGAGGGGGGCATCTGAAGCTTTCTTT.

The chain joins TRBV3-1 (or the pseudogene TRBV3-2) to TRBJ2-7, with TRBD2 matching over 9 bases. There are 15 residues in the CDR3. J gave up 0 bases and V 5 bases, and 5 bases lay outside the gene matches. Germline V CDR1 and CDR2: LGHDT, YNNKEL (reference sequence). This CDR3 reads CASSFQTSGSYEQYF. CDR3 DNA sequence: TGTGCCAGCAGCTTCCAGACTAGCGGCTCCTACGAGCAGTACTTC.

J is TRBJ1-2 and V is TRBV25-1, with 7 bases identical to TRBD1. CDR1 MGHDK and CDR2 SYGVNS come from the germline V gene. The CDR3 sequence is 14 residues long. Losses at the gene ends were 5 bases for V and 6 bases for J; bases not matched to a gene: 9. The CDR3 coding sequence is TGTGCCAGCAGTCACCTGACAGGGTATCATGGCTACACCTTC. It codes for CASSHLTGYHGYTF.

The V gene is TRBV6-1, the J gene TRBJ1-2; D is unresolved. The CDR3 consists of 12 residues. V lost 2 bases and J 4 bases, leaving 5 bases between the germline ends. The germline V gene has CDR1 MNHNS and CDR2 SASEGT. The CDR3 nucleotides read TGTGCCAGCAGTGAACAGATCTATGGCTACACCTTC. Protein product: CASSEQIYGYTF.

The CDR3 spells CASSARDRGQAGNTIYF. The CDR3 coding sequence is TGTGCCAGCAGTGCCCGGGACAGGGGGCAAGCAGGAAACACCATATATTTT. V and J are TRBV6-1 and TRBJ1-3, with TRBD1 matching over 12 bases. The CDR3 has 17 amino acids. Germline trimming cut 4 bases from V and 4 bases from J; bases unmatched to any gene: 8. CDR1 and CDR2 from the germline V gene are MNHNS and SASEGT.

The CDR3 coding sequence is TGTGCCAGTAGTACCGGGACAAGGGGTAACAATCAGCCCCAGCATTTT. It encodes CASSTGTRGNNQPQHF. The chain carries TRBV19 and TRBJ1-5, with a tentative D call TRBD1 (6 bases). V lost 4 bases and J lost 3, with 16 bases in between. The CDR3 is 16 residues long. CDR1 and CDR2 (germline): LNHDA, SQIVND (reference sequence).

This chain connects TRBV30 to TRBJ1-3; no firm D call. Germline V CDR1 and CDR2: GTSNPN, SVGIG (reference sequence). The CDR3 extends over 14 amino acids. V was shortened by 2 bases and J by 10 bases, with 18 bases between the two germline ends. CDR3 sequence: CAWSSWHGRDTIYF. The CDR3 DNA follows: TGTGCCTGGAGTTCTTGGCATGGCCGTGATACCATATATTTT.

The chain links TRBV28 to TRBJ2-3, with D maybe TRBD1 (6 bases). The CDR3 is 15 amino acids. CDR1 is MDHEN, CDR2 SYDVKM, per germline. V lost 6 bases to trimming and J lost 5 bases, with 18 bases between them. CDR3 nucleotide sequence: TGTGCCAGCAGAACTGGACAGCCTGCAGAAGATACGCAGTATTTT. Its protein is CASRTGQPAEDTQYF.